This record concerns one TCR beta chain sequence. This sample stems from a study of cytomegalovirus exposure and HLA in healthy donors. PCR primers comprised 60 Vbeta and 13 Jbeta primers. Sequencing used immunoSEQ multiplex PCR; TCRdb keeps in-frame clones, though not all of them. The top ten clones hold 1.5% of a sample with about 170,000 clones, approximately 77% of them seen once. Trimming removed 4 bases at V and 5 bases at J, with 8 bases between. Germline values: CDR1 MNHEY, CDR2 SMNVEV (reference sequence). This CDR3 region has 12 residues. This receptor was obtained from a male donor in good health and CMV-seronegative. This rearrangement joins TRBV27 to TRBJ1-2; D might be TRBD1 (6 bases). Sequencing was done on a sample of PBMCs. The CDR3 region has the DNA TGTGCCAGCAGTTCGACAGGATATGGCTACACCTTC. Translation: CASSSTGYGYTF.